Below, 15 T cell receptor beta chains from the same sample are listed, as sequenced in a study of T cell responses to AZD1222 COVID-19 vaccine. Sequencing used immunoSEQ multiplex PCR; TCRdb keeps in-frame clones, though not all of them. Of about 180,000 clones in the sample, around 87% were seen once. Sample: peripheral blood, taken on day 0 of AZD1222 vaccination. Receptors were obtained from an adult in good health.

The rearrangement uses TRBV3-1 (or the pseudogene TRBV3-2) and TRBJ2-3; no definite D call. In germline, CDR1 is LGHDT, CDR2 YNNKEL (reference sequence). Trimming stripped 2 bases from V and 3 bases from J, with 12 bases between. This CDR3 is built from 15 residues. As DNA, the CDR3 is TGTGCCAGCAGCCAATGGGGTCCAGCGACAGATACGCAGTATTTT. This translates into CASSQWGPATDTQYF.

The gene calls are TRBV5-1 and TRBJ2-5; 11 nucleotides line up with TRBD2. Per germline, CDR1 SGHRS and CDR2 YFSETQ. J was trimmed by 5 bases and V by 4 bases; bases with no gene match: 4. The CDR3 consists of 14 residues. The CDR3 loop reads CASSSVAGGETQYF. DNA for the CDR3: TGCGCCAGCAGCAGTGTAGCGGGAGGGGAGACCCAGTACTTC.

The chain has TRBV24-1 and TRBJ2-7; TRBD2 agrees at 8 bases. The trim removed 5 bases at V and 0 bases at J, leaving 11 bases unmatched. The CDR3 totals 17 residues. Germline assignment: CDR1 KGHDR and CDR2 SFDVKD. CDR3 residues: CATSAYSDAGGSYEQYV. The CDR3 region has the DNA TGTGCCACCAGTGCCTATTCGGACGCGGGGGGCTCCTACGAGCAGTACGTC.

Comments on this clone: The sample carries other DNA sequences with the same CDR3. The chain links TRBV5-4 to TRBJ1-4; D is ambiguous. The CDR3 contains 14 residues. Between the trimmed V and J ends, which lost 4 bases and 0 bases, there was a span of 7 bases. CDR1 SGHNT and CDR2 YYREEE come from the germline V gene (reference sequence). CDR3 sequence (DNA): TGTGCCAGCAGCAGCAGTGCAACTAATGAAAAACTGTTTTTT. Translating it yields CASSSSATNEKLFF.

The gene calls are TRBV2 and TRBJ2-5, with a weak D call TRBD2 (7 bases). V gave up 10 bases and J gave up 4 bases, with 16 bases separating them. There are 13 residues in the CDR3. The germline V gene encodes CDR1 SNHLY and CDR2 FYNNEI. The CDR3 DNA sequence: TGTGCCACTAGGGAGGGGGTCATAGAGACCCAGTACTTC. Translation: CATREGVIETQYF.

This rearrangement joins TRBV14 to TRBJ2-6; D gene unclear. Germline CDR1 SGHDN, CDR2 FVKESK. This CDR3 has 17 amino acids. V lost 0 bases and J 1 base, leaving 10 bases between the germline ends. The CDR3 loop reads CASSQDPRASGANVLTF. CDR3 coding DNA: TGTGCCAGCAGCCAAGATCCTAGGGCTTCTGGGGCCAACGTCCTGACTTTC.

V usage is TRBV14 and J usage is TRBJ2-3, with D perhaps TRBD1 (6 bases). CDR3 size: 15 residues. Trimming took 4 bases from V and 0 from J, leaving 11 bases between them. Germline V gene data show CDR1 as SGHDN and CDR2 as FVKESK. CDR3 region: CASSPLGASTDTQYF. The CDR3 DNA reads TGTGCCAGCAGCCCTTTGGGGGCTAGCACAGATACGCAGTATTTT.

CDR3 sequence (DNA): TGTGCCAGCAGTGGGGATCAAGAGACCCAGTACTTC. It yields the protein CASSGDQETQYF. The chain recombines TRBV2 with TRBJ2-5, with no clear D. Trimming removed 4 bases at V and 2 bases at J, with 5 bases between. There are 12 residues in the CDR3. The germline V gene has CDR1 SNHLY and CDR2 FYNNEI.

The genes are TRBV5-6 and TRBJ1-3; D gene unclear. The V end was cut by 3 bases, the J end by 5 bases, with 12 bases between. Germline loops: CDR1 SGHDT, CDR2 YYEEEE. CDR3 length equals 14 residues. The CDR3 is CASSSAGNRNTIYF. The CDR3 DNA sequence: TGTGCCAGCAGCTCGGCGGGAAACAGAAACACCATATATTTT.

J is TRBJ2-3 and V is TRBV5-4; 16 bases line up with TRBD2. The germline V gene has CDR1 SGHNT and CDR2 YYREEE (reference sequence). V was pared by 3 bases and J by 2 bases, with 6 bases of the junction left unmatched. The CDR3 loop spans 18 amino acids. This chain's CDR3 is CASSSAGTSGGATDTQYF. The CDR3 DNA sequence: TGTGCCAGCAGCTCCGCCGGGACTAGCGGGGGGGCCACAGATACGCAGTATTTT.

This sequence joins TRBV27 and TRBJ1-1; D remains unclear. The germline V and J ends were trimmed by 6 bases and 1 base, with 6 bases remaining between them. Germline assignment: CDR1 MNHEY and CDR2 SMNVEV (reference sequence). The CDR3 is 12 amino acids. The CDR3 coding sequence is TGTGCCAGCAGGGCGCAGAACACTGAAGCTTTCTTT. Its protein product is CASRAQNTEAFF.

This chain links TRBV4-2 with TRBJ1-6, with TRBD1 matching over 7 bases. Germline CDR1 LGHNA, CDR2 YNFKEQ. The CDR3 runs 14 residues. Trimming cost V 4 bases and J 6 bases; bases outside gene matches: 3. Here the CDR3 reads CASSRPGGNSPLHF. The CDR3 DNA follows: TGTGCCAGCAGCCGTCCAGGGGGTAATTCACCCCTCCACTTT.

This rearrangement joins TRBV7-9 to TRBJ1-4, with 9 bases identical to TRBD1. The CDR3 sequence is 14 residues long. Germline trimming cut 3 bases from V and 5 bases from J; bases unmatched to any gene: 1. Germline values: CDR1 SEHNR, CDR2 FQNEAQ (reference sequence). The CDR3 region is CASSFGQGNEKLFF. The CDR3 DNA reads TGTGCCAGCAGCTTTGGACAGGGGAATGAAAAACTGTTTTTT.

The genes are TRBV5-4 and TRBJ1-2; 7 nucleotides match TRBD1. The CDR3 loop spans 13 amino acids. Trimming cost V 9 bases and J 4 bases; bases outside gene matches: 9. Germline CDR1 is SGHNT and CDR2 is YYREEE (reference sequence). This CDR3 reads CAILGGGAYGYTF. The CDR3 DNA is TGTGCCATCTTGGGAGGGGGCGCCTATGGCTACACCTTC.

The chain couples TRBV27 to TRBJ1-1; 9 bases are a match to TRBD1. The V gene end was trimmed by 6 bases and the J gene end by 3 bases; junction bases not matched to a gene: 5. This CDR3 is built from 14 residues. In germline, CDR1 is MNHEY, CDR2 SMNVEV (reference sequence). CDR3 nucleotide sequence: TGTGCCAGCAGGGGGACAGGGTTGTACACTGAAGCTTTCTTT. It is translated as CASRGTGLYTEAFF.